The 10 T cell receptor beta chains reported below all come from one sample, sequenced in a study of T cells in Graves' hyperthyroidism and ophthalmopathy. Authors of the study amplified TCR beta CDR3 regions from RNA transcripts. The HTBI primer set served for first-round RT-PCR of the TCR CDR3. TCRdb reprocessed the multiplex PCR reads via MiXCR and lists one record per CDR3 protein. The repertoire consists of around 340,000 distinct CDR3 sequences, with approximately 22% occurring once and the leading ten covering around half. Specimen: blood. These TCRs come from a woman between 45 and 65 years old with Graves' hyperthyroidism.

The rearrangement joins TRBV5-1 to TRBJ1-2, with a possible D match to TRBD1 (6 bases). Germline CDR1 reads SGHRS; CDR2 reads YFSETQ. V was shortened by 4 bases and J by 4 bases, with 14 bases between the two germline ends. This CDR3 region has 14 residues. The CDR3 DNA reads TGCGCCAGCAGCGTCCAGACAGGCGTCTATGGCTACACCTTC. It is translated as CASSVQTGVYGYTF.

This rearrangement joins TRBV19 to TRBJ2-6; a weak D match, TRBD2 (6 bases). In germline, CDR1 is LNHDA, CDR2 SQIVND (reference sequence). This CDR3 is built from 17 residues. V shed 9 bases and J shed 0 bases, with 18 bases lying between them. The CDR3 protein is CASRTDGRSSGANVLTF. The CDR3 nucleotides are TGTGCCAGCCGGACGGACGGGAGAAGCTCTGGGGCCAACGTCCTGACTTTC.

This clonotype was seen more than once but under ten times. This rearrangement joins TRBV30 to TRBJ1-5; tentatively, D is TRBD1 (6 bases). This CDR3 has 14 residues. Per germline, CDR1 GTSNPN and CDR2 SVGIG (reference sequence). Deletions cut 1 base from V and 7 bases from J, with 14 bases between. This CDR3 reads CAWSEGGMGQPQHF. CDR3 nucleotides: TGTGCCTGGAGTGAGGGGGGGATGGGACAGCCCCAGCATTTT.

This clonotype occurred many times. CDR3 sequence reads: CASSVRLAGGGEQFF. Written as DNA, the CDR3 is TGTGCCAGCAGTGTCAGACTAGCGGGAGGGGGTGAGCAGTTCTTC. The J gene is TRBJ2-1, the V gene TRBV12-3 or TRBV12-4; 14 nucleotides agree with TRBD2. With 5 bases clipped from V and 9 bases from J, the junction kept 6 bases outside the gene matches. The CDR3 is made up of 15 amino acids.

This clonotype was found many times. The CDR3 DNA follows: TGTGCCAGCAGCCGTACCGGGACAGGGGGCGCGTTAAGCTCCTACAATGAGCAGTTCTTC. This encodes CASSRTGTGGALSSYNEQFF. This chain links TRBV5-5 with TRBJ2-1, with 12 bases that match TRBD1. This CDR3 is 20 amino acids long. The germline gives CDR1 SGHKS, CDR2 YYEKEE (reference sequence). V lost 4 bases and J lost 0; bases outside the gene matches: 14.

The table lists this clonotype with a few counts. The V gene is TRBV10-3, the J gene TRBJ1-5, with a tentative D call TRBD1 (6 bases). Germline CDR1 reads ENHRY; CDR2 reads SYGVKD. The CDR3 has 16 residues. The V and J ends lost 2 bases and 1 base respectively, with 12 bases between them. CDR3 bases: TGTGCCATCAGTGAGAAGGGGACAAGGAGCAATCAGCCCCAGCATTTT. This encodes CAISEKGTRSNQPQHF.

This clonotype was recorded many times. The V gene is TRBV6-1, the J gene TRBJ1-2; the D gene is possibly TRBD1 (6 bases). Germline CDR1 reads MNHNS; CDR2 reads SASEGT. Trimming stripped 4 bases from V and 3 bases from J, with 12 bases between. The CDR3 is 14 residues long. CDR3 sequence: CASSGHQGYYGYTF. CDR3 DNA: TGTGCCAGCAGTGGTCATCAGGGGTACTATGGCTACACCTTC.

This clonotype was seen at least ten times. The rearrangement uses TRBV29-1 and TRBJ2-7; TRBD1 matches 7 bases. The CDR3 length is 13 residues. The germline CDR1 and CDR2 sequences are SQVTM and ANQGSEA. V gave up 0 bases and J gave up 2 bases; unmatched junction bases: 1. CDR3 loop: CSVEEDRPYEQYF. The CDR3 DNA reads as TGCAGCGTTGAAGAGGACAGGCCCTACGAGCAGTACTTC.

The V and J genes are TRBV6-1 and TRBJ1-5, with 8 bases matching TRBD1. The CDR3 loop spans 14 amino acids. Germline CDR1 reads MNHNS; CDR2 reads SASEGT. V was clipped by 5 bases and J by 5 bases; unmatched bases: 5. Here the CDR3 reads CASSMDRVDQPQHF. Here the CDR3 DNA reads TGTGCCAGCAGTATGGACAGGGTGGATCAGCCCCAGCATTTT.

V gene TRBV5-4 combines with J gene TRBJ2-7, with 7 positions matching TRBD1. The J call is doubtful: the DNA matches TRBJ2-1 better. The CDR3 length is 13 residues. Germline CDR1 and CDR2: SGHNT and YYREEE (reference sequence). This CDR3 is CASSRDRSYEQFF. The DNA of the CDR3 is TGTGCCAGCAGCAGGGACAGATCCTACGAGCAGTTCTTC.